This is a list of T cell receptor beta chains from one sample in a study of T cell responses to AZD1222 COVID-19 vaccine. Profiled with immunoSEQ multiplex PCR; TCRdb holds only in-frame clones, not every one. The profile shows 80,000 to 95,000 clones, roughly 90% of them singletons. This sample comprised peripheral blood, obtained 28 days after the second AZD1222 dose. These receptors were obtained from an adult who received the AZD1222 COVID-19 vaccine. Both conserved end residues are part of each CDR3. The order of the fields is CDR3 protein, V gene, J gene.

CDR3aa: CASSQDASGADGYTF; v_gene: TRBV4-1; j_gene: TRBJ1-2
CDR3aa: CASSSTPGRKYTEAFF; v_gene: TRBV6-5; j_gene: TRBJ1-1
CDR3aa: CASSYSESYGYTF; v_gene: TRBV6-2/TRBV6-3; j_gene: TRBJ1-2
CDR3aa: CASSQGFLLTSPLHF; v_gene: TRBV3-1/TRBV3-2; j_gene: TRBJ1-6
CDR3aa: CASSDTHNQPQHF; v_gene: TRBV11-2; j_gene: TRBJ1-5
CDR3aa: CASSLSMSSYEQYF; v_gene: TRBV27; j_gene: TRBJ2-7
CDR3aa: CASSVGGSSYEQYF; v_gene: TRBV9; j_gene: TRBJ2-7
CDR3aa: CASRGDEAFF; v_gene: TRBV6-5; j_gene: TRBJ1-1
CDR3aa: CASSSETGAVRQPQHF; v_gene: TRBV7-6; j_gene: TRBJ1-5
CDR3aa: CATSDSSTINYGYTF; v_gene: TRBV24-1; j_gene: TRBJ1-2
CDR3aa: CASNARREWSNNEQFF; v_gene: TRBV9; j_gene: TRBJ2-1
CDR3aa: CASSTFGGRIWTGELFF; v_gene: TRBV6-2/TRBV6-3; j_gene: TRBJ2-2
CDR3aa: CASSEALRGLPRETQYF; v_gene: TRBV6-1; j_gene: TRBJ2-5
CDR3aa: CAISQPTSGGLETQYF; v_gene: TRBV10-3; j_gene: TRBJ2-5
CDR3aa: CAWSQGALNTEAFF; v_gene: TRBV30; j_gene: TRBJ1-1
CDR3aa: CASLFLAYF; v_gene: TRBV19; j_gene: TRBJ2-3
CDR3aa: CASSLGLAGGTDTQYF; v_gene: TRBV5-4; j_gene: TRBJ2-3
CDR3aa: CASSDSGTSAKGYTF; v_gene: TRBV6-4; j_gene: TRBJ1-2
CDR3aa: CASSDGLANEQFF; v_gene: TRBV10-1; j_gene: TRBJ2-1
CDR3aa: CAWSVRGRLYNEQFF; v_gene: TRBV30; j_gene: TRBJ2-1
CDR3aa: CASRRFGGSTGETQYF; v_gene: TRBV7-2; j_gene: TRBJ2-5
CDR3aa: CASSLEASGSSKFF; v_gene: TRBV7-2; j_gene: TRBJ2-1
CDR3aa: CASSSQGRQETQYF; v_gene: TRBV18; j_gene: TRBJ2-5
CDR3aa: CDGRNTEAFF; v_gene: TRBV9; j_gene: TRBJ1-1
CDR3aa: CAWSVGDSGNTIYF; v_gene: TRBV30; j_gene: TRBJ1-3
CDR3aa: CSVEDSGRATGELFF; v_gene: TRBV29-1; j_gene: TRBJ2-2
CDR3aa: CASNPRTGGTEAFF; v_gene: TRBV5-1; j_gene: TRBJ1-1
CDR3aa: CASSLVPAGGRATYEQYF; v_gene: TRBV7-2; j_gene: TRBJ2-7
CDR3aa: CASSFGGPGNTIYF; v_gene: TRBV5-5; j_gene: TRBJ1-3
CDR3aa: CASSSGAGANVLTF; v_gene: TRBV5-1; j_gene: TRBJ2-6
CDR3aa: CASSLGFGLGANEQFF; v_gene: TRBV7-2; j_gene: TRBJ2-1
CDR3aa: CAPNRTLNYGYTF; v_gene: TRBV21-1; j_gene: TRBJ1-2
CDR3aa: CATSRGTMNTEAFF; v_gene: TRBV15; j_gene: TRBJ1-1
CDR3aa: CASSQEGLSSYEQYF; v_gene: TRBV4-1; j_gene: TRBJ2-7
CDR3aa: CASSLVSGSNSPLHF; v_gene: TRBV5-1; j_gene: TRBJ1-6
CDR3aa: CASSQLAGVSSYEQYF; v_gene: TRBV19; j_gene: TRBJ2-7
CDR3aa: CAISEGPRQNQPQHF; v_gene: TRBV10-3; j_gene: TRBJ1-5
CDR3aa: CASSSTGTLYNEQFF; v_gene: TRBV7-9; j_gene: TRBJ2-1
CDR3aa: CASSIARGNTIYF; v_gene: TRBV19; j_gene: TRBJ1-3
CDR3aa: CASIMTGVSTEAFF; v_gene: TRBV2; j_gene: TRBJ1-1
CDR3aa: CASSQQVPLDEQFF; v_gene: TRBV27; j_gene: TRBJ2-1
CDR3aa: CASSPRGTGYSGNTIYF; v_gene: TRBV25-1; j_gene: TRBJ1-3
CDR3aa: CASSFGTGLAYEQYF; v_gene: TRBV27; j_gene: TRBJ2-7
CDR3aa: CSSTLDYGYTF; v_gene: TRBV29-1; j_gene: TRBJ1-2
CDR3aa: CASSQGNWGYTF; v_gene: TRBV3-1/TRBV3-2; j_gene: TRBJ1-2
CDR3aa: CASSFRGVGEQFF; v_gene: TRBV7-2; j_gene: TRBJ2-1
CDR3aa: CATSEGDRFNTEAFF; v_gene: TRBV24-1; j_gene: TRBJ1-1
CDR3aa: CASSRTPFEDNEQFF; v_gene: TRBV5-1; j_gene: TRBJ2-1
CDR3aa: CASSLARGYTF; v_gene: TRBV11-2; j_gene: TRBJ1-2
CDR3aa: CASSPQGLANYEQYF; v_gene: TRBV7-9; j_gene: TRBJ2-7
CDR3aa: CASSVLLANTGELFF; v_gene: TRBV9; j_gene: TRBJ2-2
CDR3aa: CASSLTDRGGTEAFF; v_gene: TRBV5-8; j_gene: TRBJ1-1
CDR3aa: CASSLVAGFTDTQYF; v_gene: TRBV5-1; j_gene: TRBJ2-3
CDR3aa: CASSTRVRGGEAFF; v_gene: TRBV19; j_gene: TRBJ1-1